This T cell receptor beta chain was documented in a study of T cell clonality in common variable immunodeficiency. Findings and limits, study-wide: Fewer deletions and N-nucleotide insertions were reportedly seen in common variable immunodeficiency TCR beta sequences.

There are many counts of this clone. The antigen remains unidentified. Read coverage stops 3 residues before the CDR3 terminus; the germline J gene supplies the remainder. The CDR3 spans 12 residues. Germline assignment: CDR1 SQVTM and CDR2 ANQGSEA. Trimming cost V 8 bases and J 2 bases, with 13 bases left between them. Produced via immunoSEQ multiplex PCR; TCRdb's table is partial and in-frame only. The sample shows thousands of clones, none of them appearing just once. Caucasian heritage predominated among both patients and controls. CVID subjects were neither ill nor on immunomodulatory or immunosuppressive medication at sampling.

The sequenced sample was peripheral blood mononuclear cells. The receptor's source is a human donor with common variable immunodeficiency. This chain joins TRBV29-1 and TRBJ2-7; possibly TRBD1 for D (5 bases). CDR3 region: CSYYDSAYEQYF. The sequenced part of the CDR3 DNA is TGCAGCTACTACGACAGCGCCTACGAG.